This TCR beta chain was observed in a study of cytomegalovirus exposure and HLA in healthy donors. Primers for the PCR totalled 60 Vbeta and 13 Jbeta. TCRdb's table, derived via immunoSEQ multiplex PCR, lists solely in-frame clones and lacks some. This table holds approximately 120,000 clones, about four fifths found once. The sample holds a few counts of this clone. This CDR3 has 15 residues. The germline CDR1 and CDR2 sequences are MNHEY and SVGAGI. Trimming took off 3 bases at V and 4 bases at J, with 13 bases between the two ends. The receptor comes from a man younger than 40 in good health and CMV-seronegative. The sequenced material came from PBMCs. This rearrangement joins TRBV6-5 to TRBJ1-5; TRBD1 might be the D (6 bases). In nucleotides, the CDR3 is TGTGCCAGCAGTTATTCAGGGGCCGCAAATCAGCCCCAGCATTTT. Translated, it gives CASSYSGAANQPQHF.